This TCR beta chain is drawn from a study of T cell repertoires in cytomegalovirus infection. Study-wide context: In public TCR beta signatures, there were indications of both CMV infection and matching HLA type. Findings and limits, study-wide: Carriers of CMV plus the relevant HLA were identified by cumulative public TCR beta family frequency. HLA-C-restricted, CMV-specific TCR beta clonotypes were dominant ex vivo.

As concerns this clonotype: What it recognizes is unknown.

TCRdb ran MiXCR on the reads and lists one entry per CDR3 protein. The table records some 600,000 distinct CDR3 sequences, roughly 24% of them present only once. Sequenced sample: CD8+ T cells from PBMCs. The clonotype comes from a human donor in good health (CMV status not recorded). Some clones in this sample may be carry-over from other donors' samples.

CDR3 sequence reads: CASSSRQGPHYEQYF. The CDR3 nucleotides read TGTGCCAGCAGCTCTCGACAGGGCCCTCACTACGAGCAGTACTTC. V and J are TRBV7-6 and TRBJ2-7; TRBD1 matches at 7 bases. Germline loops: CDR1 SGHVS, CDR2 FNYEAQ. V lost 4 bases to trimming and J lost 3 bases; unmatched junction nucleotides: 9. CDR3 length: 15 amino acids.